This T cell receptor beta chain was profiled in a study of regulatory T cells in long-lasting Graves disease. As to time point: newly diagnosed GD, antithyroid drugs for less than 3 months. Researchers made the TCR library from RNA that was extracted from PBMCs. Arm-PCR with iRepertoire HTBI primers amplified the CDR3 regions for these TCR beta libraries. TCRdb re-derived calls from the multiplex PCR reads in MiXCR, one entry per CDR3 protein. The table has 350,000 to 450,000 distinct CDR3 sequences, 15% to 20% seen once. In this sample, this clonotype turned up many times. The germline V and J ends were trimmed by 5 bases and 2 bases, with 16 bases remaining between them. This CDR3 has 16 residues. The germline CDR1 and CDR2 sequences are MNHNS and SASEGT. These same data were also listed under a study on T cells in Graves' hyperthyroidism and ophthalmopathy.

V usage is TRBV6-1 and J usage is TRBJ2-1, with a tentative D call TRBD2 (6 bases). The starting material was peripheral blood mononuclear cells (PBMCs), obtained at new diagnosis, from a patient treated with antithyroid drugs. This TCR derives from a man between 35 and 55 years old with Graves disease. CDR3 coding DNA: TGTGCCAGCAGTCAGCGGGTTGAGCGGACCTACAATGAGCAGTTCTTC. It is translated as CASSQRVERTYNEQFF.